Presented here are 24 T cell receptor beta chains from one specimen sequenced in a study of beta chain features in type 1 diabetes (dated by TCRdb to 2017 to 2018). Library preparation was by the immunoSEQ multiplex PCR assay. The High Capacity cDNA Reverse Transcription Kit was used to reverse transcribe all of the isolated RNA, meaning that expressed TCRB transcripts were what got sequenced. In TCRdb, the immuneACCESS table is reduced to in-frame sequences with V and J assigned. These tables do not hold every clone; where another copy was compared, an unresolved V gene accounts for under half, and the others remain unexplained. This sample comprises about 370,000 clones, about 16% of them detected only once. About 0.02% of the sample goes to the ten largest clones. The material sequenced was naive CD4+ T cells from blood. The cell subset or site label for this specimen denotes: true naive CD4+ T cells. The receptor source for this set is a woman aged 18 to 35 in good health.

This sequence joins TRBV30 and TRBJ2-3, with 9 bases lining up with TRBD2. The CDR3 consists of 14 residues. Germline assignment: CDR1 GTSNPN and CDR2 SVGIG (reference sequence). With V trimmed by 2 bases and J by 11 bases, 11 bases remained unmatched. CDR3 protein: CAWSRAGGPYRQYF. DNA for the CDR3: TGTGCCTGGAGTAGGGCGGGAGGGCCGTATAGGCAGTATTTT.

The chain couples TRBV28 to TRBJ1-1; D may be TRBD1 (5 bases). The CDR3 sequence is 17 residues long. The V end lost 3 bases, the J end lost 3 bases, and 20 bases lay between the germline ends. Germline lookup yields CDR1 MDHEN and CDR2 SYDVKM. CDR3 DNA: TGTGCCAGCAGTTTTAAGACCCATGGAGGGGTGGACACTGAAGCTTTCTTT. Its translation: CASSFKTHGGVDTEAFF.

This clone was found a few times. J is TRBJ2-5 and V is TRBV23-1; TRBD1 aligns across 8 bases. TRBV23-1 is identified as an open reading frame with a role that is uncertain. V trimming: 6 bases; J trimming: 3 bases; junction bases outside the gene matches: 12. CDR3 length: 16 amino acids. The CDR3 loop is CASSRNGGQAEETQYF. As DNA, the CDR3 is TGCGCCAGCAGCCGTAATGGGGGACAGGCTGAAGAGACCCAGTACTTC.

This clone was observed a few times. This chain joins TRBV29-1 and TRBJ2-5; 14 bases fit TRBD2. Matching the DNA end better, TRBJ2-7 makes the J call doubtful. CDR1 SQVTM and CDR2 ANQGSEA come from the germline V gene. This CDR3 is built from 15 residues. The CDR3 sequence is CSVALGTSGSYEQYF. For the CDR3, the DNA is TGCAGCGTTGCTCTTGGGACTAGCGGGAGCTACGAGCAGTACTTC.

The sample holds a few counts of this clone. This chain connects TRBV28 to TRBJ1-5; D possibly corresponds to TRBD1 (5 bases). Germline-derived CDR1 and CDR2 are MDHEN and SYDVKM. V gave up 8 bases and J gave up 3 bases, with 8 bases separating them. The CDR3 spans 12 residues. CDR3 sequence: CASGHHNQPQHF. As DNA, the CDR3 is TGTGCCAGCGGACACCACAATCAGCCCCAGCATTTT.

This clone was seen a few times. The V gene is TRBV19, the J gene TRBJ2-7; 12 bases are shared with TRBD2. Losses at the gene ends were 8 bases for V and 2 bases for J; bases not matched to a gene: 7. The CDR3 has 15 amino acids. In germline, CDR1 is LNHDA, CDR2 SQIVND (reference sequence). In DNA, the CDR3 is TGTGCCAGTCGACTAGCGGGAGAGGCCGCCTACGAGCAGTACTTC. This sequence encodes CASRLAGEAAYEQYF.

This clone was seen a handful of times. V gene TRBV2 combines with J gene TRBJ2-7, with 7 bases identical to TRBD2. V lost 7 bases to trimming and J lost 5 bases; unmatched junction nucleotides: 8. The CDR3 has 13 residues. Germline assignment: CDR1 SNHLY and CDR2 FYNNEI. The CDR3 DNA sequence: TGTGCCAGCACCAGGACTAGTTTCGACGAGCAGTACTTC. Amino acid sequence: CASTRTSFDEQYF.

The V gene is TRBV29-1, the J gene TRBJ2-1; 7 nucleotides match TRBD2. The CDR3 totals 13 residues. CDR1 is SQVTM and CDR2 is ANQGSEA in the germline V gene. Trimming cost V 4 bases and J 5 bases; bases outside gene matches: 5. The CDR3 sequence is CSVVKRGHNEQFF. As DNA, the CDR3 is TGCAGCGTTGTTAAGCGGGGACACAATGAGCAGTTCTTC.

The V and J genes are TRBV18 and TRBJ1-2; weak D call: TRBD1 (5 bases). Trimming cost V 6 bases and J 6 bases, with 14 bases left between them. The CDR3 runs 13 residues. Germline V gene sequence: CDR1 KGHSH, CDR2 LQKENI. CDR3 nucleotides: TGTGCCAGCTCCCCCTCAGGGAGGGATGGCTACACCTTC. Encoded protein: CASSPSGRDGYTF.

This clone showed up just a few times. The V call is TRBV28, the J call TRBJ2-7; 9 bases align to TRBD1. This CDR3 comprises 15 residues. J was trimmed by 4 bases and V by 5 bases; bases with no gene match: 9. CDR1 is MDHEN and CDR2 is SYDVKM in the germline V gene. The CDR3 DNA follows: TGTGCCAGCAGTCCCGCGGGGACAGGGAGGTACGAGCAGTACTTC. Its translation is CASSPAGTGRYEQYF.

V is TRBV25-1 and J is TRBJ2-7; the match to TRBD2 covers 12 bases. Germline trimming cut 9 bases from V and 6 bases from J; bases unmatched to any gene: 9. The CDR3 covers 14 residues. CDR1 and CDR2 (germline): MGHDK, SYGVNS. Here the CDR3 DNA reads TGTGCCAGTACTCCGGGACTAGCGGGTCGCGAGCAGTACTTC. Encoded protein: CASTPGLAGREQYF.

The sample holds a few counts of this clone. The chain uses TRBV9 and TRBJ2-1, with 10 bases fitting TRBD2. CDR1 SGDLS and CDR2 YYNGEE come from the germline V gene. CDR3 length: 18 residues. Losses at the gene ends were 7 bases for V and 0 bases for J; bases not matched to a gene: 13. In DNA form, the CDR3 reads TGTGCCAGCTCAACTCCGGGACTAGCGCATAGCTCCTACAATGAGCAGTTCTTC. This codes for CASSTPGLAHSSYNEQFF.

In its sample, this clone was seen a few times. This chain uses TRBV7-9 with TRBJ2-7; the match to TRBD2 covers 7 bases. The germline gives CDR1 SEHNR, CDR2 FQNEAQ (reference sequence). The CDR3 is made up of 15 amino acids. J gave up 4 bases and V 3 bases, and 9 bases lay outside the gene matches. CDR3 amino acids: CASSLLAGESYEQYF. The DNA for the CDR3 is TGTGCCAGCAGCTTGCTGGCGGGAGAATCGTACGAGCAGTACTTC.

CDR3 region: CASSLTGIGGNEQFF. As DNA, the CDR3 is TGCGCCAGCAGCTTGACAGGGATTGGGGGCAATGAGCAGTTCTTC. The chain recombines TRBV5-1 with TRBJ2-1, with a tentative D call TRBD1 (6 bases). The V and J ends lost 1 base and 6 bases respectively, with 14 bases between them. This CDR3 comprises 15 residues. Germline V gene data show CDR1 as SGHRS and CDR2 as YFSETQ.

This clone was observed a few times. The V and J genes are TRBV5-4 and TRBJ2-5; 7 bases agree with TRBD2. J lost 4 bases, V lost 4 bases, and 10 bases had no gene match. The CDR3 loop spans 15 amino acids. The germline V gene encodes CDR1 SGHNT and CDR2 YYREEE (reference sequence). CDR3 in DNA: TGTGCCAGCAGCCCCGGGGCGGGAGTCGGAGAGACCCAGTACTTC. It codes for CASSPGAGVGETQYF.

The rearrangement links TRBV28 to TRBJ2-7; a possible D gene is TRBD1 (6 bases). Germline loops: CDR1 MDHEN, CDR2 SYDVKM. This CDR3 is 15 amino acids long. Trimming removed 4 bases at V and 4 bases at J, with 17 bases between. The DNA of the CDR3 is TGTGCCAGCAGTTCCTCCATCAGGGGACGATACGAGCAGTACTTC. Amino acid sequence: CASSSSIRGRYEQYF.

V usage is TRBV29-1 and J usage is TRBJ1-4; a weak D match, TRBD1 (6 bases). The CDR3 contains 13 residues. The germline gives CDR1 SQVTM, CDR2 ANQGSEA. Trimming stripped 7 bases from V and 2 bases from J, with 11 bases between. In nucleotides, the CDR3 is TGCAGCGCAAAAAGGGGGACTAATGAAAAACTGTTTTTT. Translating it yields CSAKRGTNEKLFF. The entire variable domain, with the rest obtained from reference TRBV29-1 and TRBJ1-4, is as follows: SAVISQKPSRDICQRGTSLTIQCQVDSQVTMMFWYRQQPGQSLTLIATANQGSEATYESGFVIDKFPISRPNLTFSTLTVSNMSPEDSSIYLCSAKRGTNEKLFFGSGTQLSVL.

This clone showed up just a few times. The chain has TRBV29-1 and TRBJ1-1, with 7 bases fitting TRBD1. Germline trimming cut 6 bases from V and 2 bases from J; bases unmatched to any gene: 6. CDR3 length: 13 amino acids. Germline CDR1 SQVTM, CDR2 ANQGSEA. Here the CDR3 DNA reads TGCAGCGTCCGATCAGGGGGTAACACTGAAGCTTTCTTT. It is translated as CSVRSGGNTEAFF.

The genes are TRBV4-2 and TRBJ2-5; D is ambiguous. CDR3 length: 14 residues. In germline, CDR1 is LGHNA, CDR2 YNFKEQ. Deletions cut 4 bases from V and 0 bases from J, with 9 bases between. The CDR3 DNA follows: TGTGCCAGCAGCCCGTTGGGCGACCAAGAGACCCAGTACTTC. It translates to CASSPLGDQETQYF.

This clone was detected only a few times. The chain carries TRBV18 and TRBJ2-5; possibly TRBD1 for D (5 bases). The CDR3 is made up of 14 amino acids. Trimming stripped 3 bases from V and 5 bases from J, with 13 bases between. Germline V CDR1 and CDR2: KGHSH, LQKENI. This chain's CDR3 is CASSPRRAGETQYF. CDR3 sequence (DNA): TGTGCCAGCTCACCGCGCAGGGCAGGGGAGACCCAGTACTTC.

The V and J genes are TRBV7-3 and TRBJ2-7; D call uncertain. This CDR3 contains 15 residues. Per the germline V gene, CDR1 is SGHTA and CDR2 is FQGTGA. V shed 3 bases and J shed 2 bases, with 14 bases lying between them. CDR3 sequence: CASSLIYGGPYEQYF. The CDR3 nucleotides read TGTGCCAGCAGCTTGATTTATGGCGGCCCCTACGAGCAGTACTTC.

The chain recombines TRBV18 with TRBJ2-5, with D possibly matching TRBD2 (6 bases). Germline-derived CDR1 and CDR2 are KGHSH and LQKENI. The CDR3 is made up of 14 amino acids. Trimming removed 3 bases from V and 2 bases from J, with 10 bases in between. For the CDR3, the DNA is TGTGCCAGCTCACCCCCGCTAGCGCAAGAGACCCAGTACTTC. It specifies CASSPPLAQETQYF.

This chain joins TRBV6-6 and TRBJ2-7, with D perhaps matching TRBD1 (7 bases). The ends were cut back, 7 bases at V and 8 bases at J, with 24 bases in the middle. CDR1 is MNHNY and CDR2 is SVGAGI in the germline V gene (reference sequence). CDR3 length equals 15 residues. Here the CDR3 DNA reads TGTGCCAGCACTTTAGGGACAGCGCGGGCGGGAAAGCAGTACTTC. It encodes CASTLGTARAGKQYF.

The chain links TRBV13 to TRBJ2-1; 9 bases agree with TRBD2. V dropped 3 bases and J dropped 0; count of bases not matched to a gene: 9. CDR3 length equals 18 residues. Germline CDR1 PRHDT, CDR2 FYEKMQ (reference sequence). The chain's CDR3 is CASSLGIAGDLSYNEQFF. DNA of the CDR3: TGTGCCAGCAGCTTGGGGATAGCGGGAGACCTCTCCTACAATGAGCAGTTCTTC.